This T cell receptor (beta chain) was obtained from a study of T cell changes during pregnancy in multiple sclerosis. TCRdb's copy holds only in-frame clones and misses some; the assay was immunoSEQ multiplex PCR. The table records about 47,000 clones, 70% to 90% of them present only once. The CDR3 contains 14 residues. The V segment lost 4 bases and the J segment 0 bases; nucleotides outside the gene matches: 4. The germline CDR1 and CDR2 sequences are SGHTS and YDEGEE. Sequenced material: peripheral blood, taken in the first trimester of pregnancy. The rearrangement uses TRBV5-8 and TRBJ2-7; 7 bases are shared with TRBD1. This TCR was sampled from a female donor with multiple sclerosis, enrolled in a pregnancy study. The CDR3 is CASSVRTGSYEQYF. The CDR3 DNA sequence: TGTGCCAGCAGCGTCCGGACAGGCTCCTACGAGCAGTACTTC.